The 6 T cell receptor beta chains below were found in one sample sequenced in a study of shared clonotypes between healthy human individuals. The table came from immunoSEQ multiplex PCR; TCRdb's copy has only in-frame clones and leaves some out. Here the sample spans 400,000 to 600,000 clones, about 96% being singletons. The sequencing sample was made of naive CD4+ T cells sorted from blood. Subset described: CD45RA+ positively selected. Every receptor here comes from a young woman in good health.

The chain couples TRBV7-9 to TRBJ2-2, with D hard to call. The V and J ends lost 6 bases and 6 bases respectively, with 8 bases between them. The CDR3 consists of 12 residues. The germline CDR1 and CDR2 sequences are SEHNR and FQNEAQ (reference sequence). CDR3 in DNA: TGTGCCAGCAGTCGCATGGCCGGGGAGCTGTTTTTT. This translates into CASSRMAGELFF.

J is TRBJ1-3 and V is TRBV4-1; D not certain. The germline V gene has CDR1 MGHRA and CDR2 YSYEKL. The CDR3 runs 17 residues. Trimming pared 1 base from V and 0 bases from J, leaving 13 bases between. CDR3 in amino acids: CASSQGASRSSGNTIYF. The CDR3 bases are TGCGCCAGCAGCCAAGGGGCCAGTAGGAGCTCTGGAAACACCATATATTTT.

The gene calls are TRBV18 and TRBJ1-2; D is ambiguous. The CDR3 has 13 amino acids. The germline V gene encodes CDR1 KGHSH and CDR2 LQKENI. Trimming stripped 6 bases from V and 2 bases from J, with 10 bases between. The CDR3 sequence: CASSPRENYGYTF. CDR3 bases: TGTGCCAGCTCTCCGAGGGAGAACTATGGCTACACCTTC.

The chain is built from TRBV27 and TRBJ2-7, with no clear D. Germline V lookup: CDR1 MNHEY, CDR2 SMNVEV (reference sequence). There are 13 residues in the CDR3. The ends were cut back, 3 bases at V and 2 bases at J, with 8 bases in the middle. The CDR3 coding sequence is TGTGCCAGCAGTTTTCAGCGAACCTACGAGCAGTACTTC. Its translation is CASSFQRTYEQYF.

This sequence joins TRBV29-1 and TRBJ2-2, with TRBD1 as a possible D gene (5 bases). Germline V gene sequence: CDR1 SQVTM, CDR2 ANQGSEA. This CDR3 has 15 amino acids. Deletions cut 0 bases from V and 6 bases from J, with 14 bases between. CDR3 sequence: CSVEDRDWSAGELFF. CDR3 DNA sequence: TGCAGCGTTGAAGACAGGGATTGGAGCGCCGGGGAGCTGTTTTTT.

The rearrangement links TRBV7-8 to TRBJ1-5; D possibly corresponds to TRBD1 (6 bases). Trimming pared 5 bases from V and 5 bases from J, leaving 13 bases between. Germline V CDR1 and CDR2: SGHVS, FQNEAQ. The CDR3 is 14 amino acids. For the CDR3, the DNA is TGTGCCAGCAGCCTGACAGGTGGAGATCAGCCCCAGCATTTT. It yields the protein CASSLTGGDQPQHF.